Presented here are 20 T cell receptor beta chains from one specimen sequenced in a study of OX40 agonist ivuxolimab in advanced cancers. Sequencing was performed with immunoSEQ multiplex PCR; in TCRdb, only in-frame clones are kept and a portion is missing. The sample gives around 35,000 clones, about four fifths of which show up once; more than 1.2% is in the top ten. The sample was CD4+ or CD8+ T cells sorted from blood, taken in a trial of the OX40 agonist ivuxolimab. The receptors derive from an adult with an advanced solid tumor such as melanoma, head and neck, liver or kidney cancer.

The J gene is TRBJ1-6, the V gene TRBV6-6, with no clear D. The CDR3 sequence is 13 residues long. V lost 8 bases, J lost 1 base, and 6 bases lay in between. CDR1 is MNHNY and CDR2 is SVGAGI in the germline V gene (reference sequence). The CDR3 coding sequence is TGTGCCAGCGGGGTATCCTATAATTCACCCCTCCACTTT. The encoded protein is CASGVSYNSPLHF.

The rearrangement joins TRBV19 to TRBJ1-1; tentative D call: TRBD1 (6 bases). The CDR3 extends over 13 amino acids. The germline V gene encodes CDR1 LNHDA and CDR2 SQIVND (reference sequence). Trimming left V 6 bases short and J 3 bases short, with 11 bases between. The CDR3 protein is CASRWGLDTEAFF. The CDR3 nucleotides read TGTGCCAGTAGATGGGGGCTTGACACTGAAGCTTTCTTT.

V gene TRBV12-5 combines with J gene TRBJ2-7; unclear D gene. This CDR3 has 11 amino acids. V lost 2 bases, J lost 2 bases, and 1 base lay in between. Per the germline V gene, CDR1 is LGHNT and CDR2 is FRNRAP. The CDR3 protein is CASGLTYEQYF. The CDR3, as DNA: TGTGCTAGTGGTTTGACCTACGAGCAGTACTTC.

The chain couples TRBV9 to TRBJ2-2; D remains ambiguous. Looked up from germline, CDR1 is SGDLS and CDR2 is YYNGEE. Trimming shortened V by 0 bases and J by 0 bases, and 6 bases separated the two germline ends. This CDR3 region has 15 residues. CDR3: CASSVGDPNTGELFF. The CDR3, as DNA: TGTGCCAGCAGCGTAGGTGATCCGAACACCGGGGAGCTGTTTTTT.

This clone turned up a few times. The CDR3 reads CASRPGLFDSGANVLTF. The CDR3, as DNA: TGTGCCAGCAGGCCGGGACTCTTTGACTCTGGGGCCAACGTCCTGACTTTC. This sequence joins TRBV5-4 and TRBJ2-6; tentative D call: TRBD2 (6 bases). From germline, CDR1 is SGHNT and CDR2 YYREEE (reference sequence). This CDR3 region has 17 residues. V was clipped by 5 bases and J by 0 bases, with 15 bases between them.

This clone was observed once. The V gene is TRBV6-4, the J gene TRBJ2-7; the D gene could be TRBD1 or TRBD2 (5 bases each). The CDR3 has 20 residues. Between the trimmed V and J ends, which lost 8 bases and 0 bases, there was a span of 32 bases. Germline CDR1 is MRHNA and CDR2 is SNTAGT. As DNA, the CDR3 is TGTGCCAGCTCTCAAGGGCAAGGGGAGCGGAGTACAAACCCCTCCTACGAGCAGTACTTC. Translation gives CASSQGQGERSTNPSYEQYF.

This clone was counted only a few times. The rearrangement uses TRBV2 and TRBJ1-5; D ambiguous. Trimming left V 5 bases short and J 0 bases short, with 5 bases between. Germline CDR1 reads SNHLY; CDR2 reads FYNNEI. The CDR3 runs 13 residues. The CDR3 DNA reads TGTGCCAGCAGTCCAAATAGCAATCAGCCCCAGCATTTT. Its protein product is CASSPNSNQPQHF.

The rearrangement uses TRBV28 and TRBJ1-2; D remains unclear. Looked up from germline, CDR1 is MDHEN and CDR2 is SYDVKM. Deletions cut 6 bases from V and 6 bases from J, with 8 bases between. CDR3 length: 11 residues. DNA for the CDR3: TGTGCCAGCAGAGCAGATAATGGCTACACCTTC. This codes for CASRADNGYTF.

The gene calls are TRBV5-4 and TRBJ2-7; 8 bases fit TRBD2. The CDR3 spans 14 residues. Looked up from germline, CDR1 is SGHNT and CDR2 is YYREEE (reference sequence). The J segment lost 4 bases and the V segment lost 4 bases, leaving 7 bases of the junction unmatched. The CDR3 bases are TGTGCCAGCAGCCCCCATAGCGGGATTTACGAGCAGTACTTC. Translated, it gives CASSPHSGIYEQYF.

This clone has more than one count but fewer than ten. V usage is TRBV7-3 and J usage is TRBJ2-3; 8 bases are shared with TRBD2. V was clipped by 4 bases and J by 0 bases; unmatched bases: 3. The CDR3 has 15 residues. The germline V gene has CDR1 SGHTA and CDR2 FQGTGA. CDR3 in amino acids: CASSSQRGSTDTQYF. CDR3 DNA sequence: TGTGCCAGCAGCTCCCAGCGGGGGAGCACAGATACGCAGTATTTT.

CDR3: CASSPLTGGAGYGYTF. As DNA, the CDR3 is TGTGCCAGCTCACCACTTACAGGGGGCGCCGGCTATGGCTACACCTTC. The rearrangement joins TRBV18 to TRBJ1-2, with 9 positions matching TRBD1. CDR1 and CDR2 (germline): KGHSH, LQKENI. CDR3 length equals 16 residues. The J segment lost 4 bases and the V segment lost 1 base, leaving 7 bases of the junction unmatched.

This clone was seen a single time. This chain connects TRBV6-5 to TRBJ1-2, with D perhaps TRBD1 (6 bases). Germline V gene data show CDR1 as MNHEY and CDR2 as SVGAGI. V shed 4 bases and J shed 6 bases, with 9 bases lying between them. The CDR3 extends over 12 amino acids. The CDR3 here is CASSFQGNGYTF. In DNA form, the CDR3 reads TGTGCCAGCAGTTTCCAGGGGAATGGCTACACCTTC.

Details on this clone: Germline is not matched at one junction end, which may reflect a read error. The genes are TRBV30 and TRBJ1-6, with D perhaps TRBD1 (5 bases). This CDR3 is built from 15 residues. Germline CDR1 is GTSNPN and CDR2 is SVGIG (reference sequence). CDR3 coding DNA: TGTGCCTGGAGTGTACGGGGACTTTATAGTTCACCCCTCCACTTT. As protein: CAWSVRGLYSSPLHF.

On this clone: At one of its ends the junction is not consistent with the germline gene, which may arise from a read error. The chain couples TRBV7-7 to TRBJ2-2, with 9 bases lining up with TRBD2. The CDR3 contains 16 residues. Germline V gene sequence: CDR1 SSHAT, CDR2 FNYEAQ (reference sequence). The CDR3: CASSPLAGGSFGELFF. CDR3 in DNA: TGTGCTAGCAGCCCCTTGGCGGGGGGGAGCTTCGGGGAGCTGTTTTTT.

The chain couples TRBV7-9 to TRBJ2-3; 7 bases map to TRBD2. The CDR3 length is 14 residues. The germline CDR1 and CDR2 sequences are SEHNR and FQNEAQ (reference sequence). V shed 4 bases and J 2 bases; nucleotides not matched to a gene: 3. The CDR3 coding sequence is TGTGCCAGCAGCTCAAGCGGGGCCACAGATACGCAGTATTTT. Its protein product is CASSSSGATDTQYF.

This sequence joins TRBV5-1 and TRBJ2-5; D might be TRBD1 or TRBD2, each matching 5 bases. This CDR3 is built from 14 residues. Trimming removed 3 bases at V and 4 bases at J, with 13 bases between. CDR1 and CDR2 (germline): SGHRS, YFSETQ. In nucleotides, the CDR3 is TGCGCCAGCAGCTCAATATGGGGGAGAGAGACCCAGTACTTC. Its protein is CASSSIWGRETQYF.

This chain links TRBV5-1 with TRBJ2-5; D could derive from TRBD1 or TRBD2 (5 bases each). V was clipped by 5 bases and J by 4 bases, with 18 bases between them. Germline CDR1 is SGHRS and CDR2 is YFSETQ. CDR3 length: 15 amino acids. For the CDR3, the DNA is TGCGCCAGCAGTAGGGTCCGGGACGGAGGAGAGACCCAGTACTTC. Protein: CASSRVRDGGETQYF.

Points on this clone: Different DNA sequences within this sample yield the same CDR3. The chain links TRBV7-9 to TRBJ2-5; no definite D call. Deletions cut 2 bases from V and 0 bases from J, with 1 base between. CDR1 SEHNR and CDR2 FQNEAQ come from the germline V gene (reference sequence). The CDR3 extends over 12 amino acids. CDR3 loop: CASSLNQETQYF. The CDR3 DNA reads TGTGCCAGCAGCTTAAACCAAGAGACCCAGTACTTC.

V usage is TRBV18 and J usage is TRBJ2-7; D is unclear. V was shortened by 4 bases and J by 4 bases, with 11 bases between the two germline ends. Germline CDR1 reads KGHSH; CDR2 reads LQKENI. This CDR3 is 13 amino acids long. The CDR3 loop is CASSLPQSYEQYF. The CDR3 bases are TGTGCCAGCTCACTCCCCCAATCGTACGAGCAGTACTTC.

The CDR3 region is CASNPLAEAFF. CDR3 DNA sequence: TGTGCCAGCAACCCCCTTGCTGAAGCTTTCTTT. The chain carries TRBV7-2 and TRBJ1-1; no reliable D call. Deletions cut 7 bases from V and 6 bases from J, with 9 bases between. The CDR3 sequence is 11 residues long. Germline CDR1 is SGHTA and CDR2 is FQGNSA.